Here is one T cell receptor (beta chain) with its context. This sample is drawn from a study of OX40 agonist ivuxolimab in advanced cancers. Some clones are missing from TCRdb's copy, which holds only in-frame ones; the method was immunoSEQ multiplex PCR. Here the sample spans tens of thousands of clones, 90% being singletons. The CDR3 covers 11 residues. The V gene lost 3 bases and the J gene lost 6 bases, with 7 bases spanning the gap. CDR1 and CDR2 from the germline V gene are SGHDT and YYEEEE. J is TRBJ2-7 and V is TRBV5-6; tentative D call: TRBD1 (5 bases). Sample: CD4+ or CD8+ T cells sorted from blood, taken in a trial of the OX40 agonist ivuxolimab. The origin of this receptor is an adult with an advanced solid tumor such as melanoma, head and neck, liver or kidney cancer. CDR3: CASSYRLEQYF. CDR3 nucleotides: TGTGCCAGCAGCTACAGGCTCGAGCAGTACTTC.